This T cell receptor beta chain was sequenced for a study of blood T cells in healthy people across ages. Germline CDR1 MNHEY, CDR2 SMNVEV (reference sequence). The CDR3 covers 15 residues. Trimming took 0 bases from V and 4 from J, leaving 12 bases between them. A second about 6 to 11 cycle PCR used barcoded and J-beta primers. One entry per CDR3 protein results from TCRdb running MiXCR on the 5' RACE reads. The sample gives some 800,000 distinct CDR3 sequences, under 45% of which show up once; around 21% is in the top ten. The TCR originated in a man in his sixties in good health. Sequencing was done on a sample of blood. The chain links TRBV27 to TRBJ1-1; D uncertain. CDR3 DNA sequence: TGTGCCAGCAGTTTATCGAGAGGGCCGGGCACTGAAGCTTTCTTT. This sequence encodes CASSLSRGPGTEAFF.